Sequencing of this T cell receptor beta chain was carried out in a study of T cells in Graves' hyperthyroidism and ophthalmopathy. This clonotype was seen at least ten times. The antigen remains undetermined. Whole-study results and caveats: Patients with ophthalmopathy were separated from those with stable hyperthyroidism by a 13 V-J model.

TCR beta CDR3 regions were amplified from RNA transcripts. HTBI primers were the set used in a first-round RT-PCR of the TCR CDR3. From the multiplex PCR reads, TCRdb called clonotypes with MiXCR, one entry per CDR3 protein. Of more than 300,000 distinct CDR3 sequences listed, about 14% are singletons. With 3 bases removed from V and 8 bases from J, the gap between germline ends came to 4 bases. CDR1 and CDR2 (germline): KGHSH, LQKENI. CDR3 size: 11 residues. Fresh 10 ml peripheral blood yielded PBMCs. The TCR comes from a woman aged 25 to 45 with Graves' hyperthyroidism. The sequenced sample consisted of blood. This chain connects TRBV18 to TRBJ1-4; D ambiguous. CDR3 nucleotides: TGTGCCAGCTCACCCGGCGAAAAACTGTTTTTT. Its translation: CASSPGEKLFF.